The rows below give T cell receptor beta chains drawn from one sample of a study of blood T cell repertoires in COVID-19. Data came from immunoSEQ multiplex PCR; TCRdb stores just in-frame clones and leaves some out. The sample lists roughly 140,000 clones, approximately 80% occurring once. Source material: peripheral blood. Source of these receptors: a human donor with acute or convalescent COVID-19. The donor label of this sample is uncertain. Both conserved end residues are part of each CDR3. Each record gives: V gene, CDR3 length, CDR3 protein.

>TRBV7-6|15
CASSLEASGGNEQFF
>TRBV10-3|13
CLPAGDMNTEAFF
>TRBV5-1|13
CASSTGTRTEAFF
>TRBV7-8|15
CASSLAAGGDYGYTF
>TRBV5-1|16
CASSTGQSLGTDTQYF
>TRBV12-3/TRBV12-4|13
CASSPQGNYGYTF
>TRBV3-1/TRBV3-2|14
CASSWRAGDNEQFF
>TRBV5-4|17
CASSLGTRSNMNTEAFF
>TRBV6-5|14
CASSYSPGIGEAFF
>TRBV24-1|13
CATRSGLTDTQYF
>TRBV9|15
CASSVSGGAGETQYF
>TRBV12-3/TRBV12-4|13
CASSSDRAHEQYF
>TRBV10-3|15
CAISGGISGANVLTF
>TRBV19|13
CASSMGAGEKLFF
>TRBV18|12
CASSKDTPEAFF
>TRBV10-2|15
CASRIRDSYNSPLHF
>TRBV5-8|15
CASTSQGRGLSTIYF
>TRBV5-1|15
CASSLDPSSGNTIYF
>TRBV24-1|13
CATSDSGLWPQHF
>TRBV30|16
CAWSASRTGRRSPLHF
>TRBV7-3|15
CASSLAGVSTDTQYF
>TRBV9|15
CASSVGEGQIDTQYF
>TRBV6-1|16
CASSEALAGVGGELFF
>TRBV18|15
CASSPGQVDNSPLHF
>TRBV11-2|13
CASSRGGVDEQYF
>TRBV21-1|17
CASSRVGILTGNYGYTF
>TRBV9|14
CASSVGGGVAEAFF
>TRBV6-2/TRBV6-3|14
CASSIHGGNTEAFF
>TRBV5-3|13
CARGGTSTDTQYF
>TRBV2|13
CASSWTSTDTQYF
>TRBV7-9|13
CASSLREKNEQFF
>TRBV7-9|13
CASSLEGVGGAFF
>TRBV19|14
CASSLAGDWDEQFF
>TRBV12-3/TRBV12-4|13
CASRGTGVYEQYF
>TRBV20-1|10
CSAGQDTQYF
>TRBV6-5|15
CASRVFSRGRTEAFF
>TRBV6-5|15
CASSLAPTSYNEQFF
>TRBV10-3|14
CAIRMGQVNTEAFF
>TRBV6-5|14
CAVLRDRGDTEAFF
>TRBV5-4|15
CASSPRLAGGETQYF
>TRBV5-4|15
CASSRNTGVHTEAFF
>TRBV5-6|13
CASSLEGYGELFF
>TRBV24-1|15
CATSGTTGGTDTQYF
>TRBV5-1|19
CASSLARGAAEPSGNTIYF
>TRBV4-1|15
CASSQGTRGRGELFF
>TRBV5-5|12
CASRSDYGEQYF
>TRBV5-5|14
CASSPEGDSYEQYF
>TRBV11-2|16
CASSGWRGGSTDTQYF
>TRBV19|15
CASDPGQGGSTEAFF
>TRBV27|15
CASSFTGGANYGYTF
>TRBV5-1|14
CASSLGQADYEQYF